The source of this T cell receptor beta chain is a study of blood T cell repertoires in COVID-19. Study summary: Acute-phase and convalescent COVID-19 samples originated in the United States, Italy and Spain.

V lost 7 bases and J lost 2, with 20 bases in between. CDR1 LNHDA and CDR2 SQIVND come from the germline V gene (reference sequence). CDR3 size: 16 residues. In the authors' workflow: The authors estimated nucleated cell counts from reference gene primer amplification. Clones were read by immunoSEQ multiplex PCR, and TCRdb kept only the in-frame ones, dropping some. The DNA gave D and trimming, while V, J and clone size come from that table. The table shows 150,000 to 200,000 clones, with roughly 84% occurring only once. Assignments of participants to cohorts depended upon their own reported clinical history. What the recovered Cohort 3 donors had was two negative PCRs, clearance, or symptom resolution.

The chain joins TRBV19 to TRBJ1-2, with D possibly TRBD1 on 6 matching bases. The sequence was collected from a man in his forties or fifties who had recovered from COVID-19. Specimen: PBMCs or T cells enriched from blood (not recorded which). In DNA, the CDR3 is TGTGCCAGTATCCCCAACACCGGGACAACGAACTATGGCTACACCTTC. Translating it yields CASIPNTGTTNYGYTF.